This T cell receptor beta chain was observed in a study of cytomegalovirus exposure and HLA in healthy donors. Use of 60 Vbeta and 13 Jbeta primers characterized the PCR. This table comes from immunoSEQ multiplex PCR, and its TCRdb copy is limited to in-frame clones, with some not included. The table shows 200,000 to 300,000 clones, with 80% to 90% occurring only once. The CDR3 covers 13 residues. Germline V CDR1 and CDR2: MDHEN, SYDVKM. V and J are TRBV28 and TRBJ2-5, with a weak D call TRBD1 (6 bases). The J call is doubtful: the DNA matches TRBJ2-7 better. The origin of this receptor is a woman between 40 and 50 years old in good health and CMV-seropositive. Sequences were obtained from PBMCs. The CDR3 bases are TGTGCCAGCAGCTGGGACACCCTACTCGAGCAGTACTTC. This sequence encodes CASSWDTLLEQYF.